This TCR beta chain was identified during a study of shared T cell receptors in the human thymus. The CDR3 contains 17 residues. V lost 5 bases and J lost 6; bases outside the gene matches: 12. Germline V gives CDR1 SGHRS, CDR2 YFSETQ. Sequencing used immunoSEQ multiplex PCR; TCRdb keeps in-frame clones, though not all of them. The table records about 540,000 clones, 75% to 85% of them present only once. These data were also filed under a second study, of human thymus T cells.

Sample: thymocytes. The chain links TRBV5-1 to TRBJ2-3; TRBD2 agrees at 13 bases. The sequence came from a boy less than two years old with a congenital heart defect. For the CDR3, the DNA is TGCGCCAGCAGACATGCCAGAACGACTAGCGGGAGGGATACGCAGTATTTT. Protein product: CASRHARTTSGRDTQYF.